The T cell receptor (beta chain) described here comes from a study of identical twins. About this clonotype: Its antigen is not identified.

Study results and caveats: Out-of-frame beta sequences exhibited a weaker degree of excess twin sharing.

MiXCR, run by TCRdb on the 5' RACE reads, gives a single entry per CDR3 protein. The sample has approximately 700,000 distinct CDR3 sequences, 5.5% to 6.5% seen once. This CDR3 spans 13 amino acids. V lost 8 bases, J lost 1 base, and 7 bases stayed unmatched. Germline lookup yields CDR1 SQVTM and CDR2 ANQGSEA. V usage is TRBV29-1 and J usage is TRBJ2-5; 7 nucleotides align to TRBD1. Sequenced material: naive T cells sorted from blood. The origin of this receptor is a man younger than 35 in good health. CDR3 amino acids: CSCGRGRQETQYF. The CDR3 bases are TGCAGCTGTGGTAGGGGGCGCCAAGAGACCCAGTACTTC.